This T cell receptor (beta chain) was observed in a study of cytomegalovirus exposure and HLA in healthy donors. Study-wide results and caveats: The study designated about 180 TCR beta chains cytomegalovirus-associated. In vitro, a few CMV-associated chains proved specific for CMV antigens. Rarity held for most TCR sequences, but there were some public TCRs that occurred in many donors.

Concerning this clone itself: Antigen specificity is unknown.

CDR1 and CDR2 from the germline V gene are SNHLY and FYNNEI. This CDR3 spans 16 amino acids. With 2 bases clipped from V and 5 bases from J, the junction kept 7 bases outside the gene matches. The donors formed part of the 120-subject validation cohort, distinct from the roughly 630-subject first cohort. Profiling relied on immunoSEQ multiplex PCR, and the TCRdb table lists in-frame clones only, not all of them. The data hold roughly 56,000 clones, with about 91% observed a single time. This TCR derives from a woman aged 30 to 39 in good health and CMV-seronegative. Sequenced material: PBMCs. This chain links TRBV2 with TRBJ2-2; 8 bases agree with TRBD2. Here the CDR3 DNA reads TGTGCCAGCAGTGAACGCGGGGGGCGGGGGACCGGGGAGCTGTTTTTT. Amino acid sequence: CASSERGGRGTGELFF.